A single sample is the source of the 5 T cell receptor beta chains below, sequenced in a study of neurological immune-mediated disorders. One entry per CDR3 protein, called by TCRdb with MiXCR from the 5' RACE reads. Found here are under 50,000 distinct CDR3 sequences, roughly 23% of them singletons; the top ten hold more than 20%. The sequencing sample was made of PBMCs. These receptors were taken from a woman aged 70 to 79 in good health.

This clonotype has only a few counts. A much larger clone lies one base from this, so it may be a read error. The chain carries TRBV10-3 and TRBJ2-3; D uncertain. Trimming removed 6 bases at V and 5 bases at J, with 15 bases between. CDR3 length: 14 residues. CDR1 is ENHRY and CDR2 is SYGVKD in the germline V gene. The CDR3 coding sequence is TGTGCCATCAGACCTGCTGCATGGGAAGATACGCAGTATTTT. This sequence encodes CAIRPAAWEDTQYF.

This clonotype was seen many times. The chain links TRBV7-9 to TRBJ1-1; D is undetermined. The ends were cut back, 4 bases at V and 4 bases at J, with 10 bases in the middle. The CDR3 sequence is 13 residues long. The germline V gene encodes CDR1 SEHNR and CDR2 FQNEAQ (reference sequence). CDR3 in amino acids: CASSSQDSTEAFF. The CDR3 region has the DNA TGTGCCAGCAGCTCGCAGGATAGCACTGAAGCTTTCTTT.

This clonotype was recorded many times. J is TRBJ1-5 and V is TRBV7-2; D not certain. Germline V CDR1 and CDR2: SGHTA, FQGNSA. The CDR3 extends over 14 amino acids. V lost 2 bases and J 2 bases, leaving 7 bases between the germline ends. CDR3 residues: CASSLYLGNQPQHF. The DNA of the CDR3 is TGTGCCAGCAGCTTATACTTGGGCAATCAGCCCCAGCATTTT.

This clonotype was recorded many times. V usage is TRBV29-1 and J usage is TRBJ2-2; 9 bases fit TRBD2. Germline V gene data show CDR1 as SQVTM and CDR2 as ANQGSEA. The CDR3 consists of 16 residues. V gave up 6 bases and J gave up 4 bases; unmatched junction bases: 12. In nucleotides, the CDR3 is TGCAGCGTATGTCTAGCGGGGTCCCAGGGCACCGGGGAGCTGTTTTTT. Translating it yields CSVCLAGSQGTGELFF.

In its sample, this clonotype was seen many times. The chain combines TRBV5-1 with TRBJ2-7; TRBD2 agrees at 11 bases. Trimming took 7 bases from V and 12 from J; bases not matched to a gene: 12. Germline CDR1 and CDR2: SGHRS and YFSETQ. The CDR3 is 13 amino acids. The DNA for the CDR3 is TGCGCCAGCGCCGGGACTAGCGGCCGGAGGTCGTACTTC. Its translation: CASAGTSGRRSYF.